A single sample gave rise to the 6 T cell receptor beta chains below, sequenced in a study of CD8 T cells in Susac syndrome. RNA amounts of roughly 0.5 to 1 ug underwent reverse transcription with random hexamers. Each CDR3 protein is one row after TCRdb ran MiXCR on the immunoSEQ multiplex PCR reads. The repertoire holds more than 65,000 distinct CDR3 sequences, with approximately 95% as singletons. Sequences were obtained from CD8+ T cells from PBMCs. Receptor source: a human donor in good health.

The CDR3 DNA reads as TGTGCCATCCAGACTGCGAACACTGAAGCTTTCTTT. This gives the protein CAIQTANTEAFF. The genes are TRBV7-9 and TRBJ1-1; D gene uncertain. This CDR3 comprises 12 residues. The germline gives CDR1 SEHNR, CDR2 FQNEAQ (reference sequence). With 10 bases removed from V and 1 base from J, the gap between germline ends came to 10 bases.

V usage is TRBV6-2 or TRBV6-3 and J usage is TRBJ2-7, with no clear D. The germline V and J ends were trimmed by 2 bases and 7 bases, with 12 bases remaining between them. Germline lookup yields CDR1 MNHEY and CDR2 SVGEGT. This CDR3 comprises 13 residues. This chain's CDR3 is CASSYEPRWEQYV. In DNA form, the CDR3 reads TGTGCCAGCAGTTACGAGCCCCGGTGGGAGCAGTACGTC.

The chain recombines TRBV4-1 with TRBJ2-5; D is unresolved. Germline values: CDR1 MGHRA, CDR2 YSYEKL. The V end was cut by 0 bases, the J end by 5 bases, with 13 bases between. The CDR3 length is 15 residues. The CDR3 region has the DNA TGCGCCAGCAGCCAAGATCCACACCTCGGTGAGACCCAGTACTTC. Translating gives CASSQDPHLGETQYF.

The CDR3 DNA follows: TGCGCCAGCAGCTTCTCTGGGACCTCCTGGGGGGATGCTGGCTACACCTTC. Translation: CASSFSGTSWGDAGYTF. This chain connects TRBV5-1 to TRBJ1-2; a weak D match, TRBD1 (5 bases). V was cut by 2 bases and J by 7 bases, with 24 bases left in between. CDR3 length equals 17 residues. The germline CDR1 and CDR2 sequences are SGHRS and YFSETQ.

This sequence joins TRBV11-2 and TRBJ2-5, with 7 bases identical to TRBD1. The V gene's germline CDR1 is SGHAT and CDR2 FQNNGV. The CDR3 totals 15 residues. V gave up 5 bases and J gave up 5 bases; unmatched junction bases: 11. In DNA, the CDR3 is TGTGCCAGCAGCAACTACAGGGGCCTACGGGAGACCCAGTACTTC. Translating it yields CASSNYRGLRETQYF.

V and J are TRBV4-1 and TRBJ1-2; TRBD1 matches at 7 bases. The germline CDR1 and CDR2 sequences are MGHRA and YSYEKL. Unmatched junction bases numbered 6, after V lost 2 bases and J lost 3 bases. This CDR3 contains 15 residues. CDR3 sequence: CASSQLQGPYYGYTF. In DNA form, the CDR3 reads TGCGCCAGCAGCCAACTACAGGGGCCGTACTATGGCTACACCTTC.